These 16 T cell receptor beta chains originate from one sample sequenced in a study of T cells in Graves' hyperthyroidism and ophthalmopathy. The investigators amplified TCR beta CDR3 regions from RNA transcripts. HTBI primers were employed in a first-round RT-PCR of the TCR CDR3. TCRdb redid the calling of the multiplex PCR reads with MiXCR, one entry per CDR3 protein. Here the sample spans hundreds of thousands of distinct CDR3 sequences, 15% to 20% being singletons. The sequenced sample was blood. These receptors originate from a man between 40 and 49 years old with Graves' ophthalmopathy.

This clonotype was seen at least ten times. V usage is TRBV2 and J usage is TRBJ2-1, with 13 bases lining up with TRBD2. The germline gives CDR1 SNHLY, CDR2 FYNNEI. V dropped 6 bases and J dropped 5; count of bases not matched to a gene: 7. The CDR3 covers 16 residues. CDR3 sequence: CASRKRGLAGDNEQFF. Here the CDR3 DNA reads TGTGCCAGCAGGAAAAGAGGACTAGCGGGGGACAATGAGCAGTTCTTC.

This clonotype was counted at least ten times. The rearrangement links TRBV20-1 to TRBJ2-5, with a tentative D call TRBD1 (5 bases). The CDR3 totals 16 residues. The germline V gene has CDR1 DFQATT and CDR2 SNEGSKA (reference sequence). V lost 4 bases, J lost 2 bases, and 20 bases lay in between. CDR3 amino acids: CSATPLRLGRQETQYF. The CDR3 DNA reads TGCAGTGCTACCCCACTTCGTCTGGGGCGACAAGAGACCCAGTACTTC.

This chain links TRBV11-3 with TRBJ1-1; 8 nucleotides line up with TRBD1. Germline V gene data show CDR1 as SGHNT and CDR2 as YENEEA. The J segment lost 6 bases and the V segment lost 5 bases, leaving 11 bases of the junction unmatched. The CDR3 spans 15 residues. The CDR3 coding sequence is TGTGCCAGCAGCCTCCGACAGGGGCGCTCTGCTGAAGCTTTCTTT. This gives the protein CASSLRQGRSAEAFF.

In this sample, this clonotype turned up many times. The chain has TRBV18 and TRBJ2-1; 11 bases line up with TRBD2. The CDR3 has 17 amino acids. CDR1 and CDR2 from the germline V gene are KGHSH and LQKENI. Trimming at V came to 5 bases and at J to 4 bases, leaving 10 bases not matched to a gene. CDR3 amino acids: CASSSRQLAGGYNEQFF. The CDR3 DNA reads as TGTGCCAGCTCATCGAGGCAGCTAGCGGGAGGTTACAATGAGCAGTTCTTC.

On this clonotype: A far larger clone is one base from this, pointing to a likely read error. This rearrangement joins TRBV3-1 to TRBJ1-1, with D uncertain. Looked up from germline, CDR1 is LGHDT and CDR2 is YNNKEL (reference sequence). The CDR3 sequence is 13 residues long. The CDR3 nucleotides read TGTGCCGGCAGCCCCCCCGGGAACACTGAAGCTTTCTTT. Encoded protein: CAGSPPGNTEAFF.

The gene calls are TRBV5-1 and TRBJ1-5; 7 bases fit TRBD1. This CDR3 contains 15 residues. J gave up 4 bases and V 4 bases, and 8 bases lay outside the gene matches. The V gene's germline CDR1 is SGHRS and CDR2 YFSETQ. The CDR3 sequence: CASSQAGGLNQPQHF. The CDR3 DNA sequence: TGCGCCAGCAGCCAGGCAGGGGGTCTTAATCAGCCCCAGCATTTT. Based on the CDR3 plus reference TRBV5-1 and TRBJ1-5, the full variable domain is KAGVTQTPRYLIKTRGQQVTLSCSPISGHRSVSWYQQTPGQGLQFLFEYFSETQRNKGNFPGRFSGRQFSNSRSEMNVSTLELGDSALYLCASSQAGGLNQPQHFGDGTRLSIL.

The rearrangement joins TRBV29-1 to TRBJ1-1; no reliable D call. The germline V gene encodes CDR1 SQVTM and CDR2 ANQGSEA. The CDR3 is 13 residues long. V was pared by 4 bases and J by 3 bases, with 12 bases between. CDR3 sequence reads: CSVGMGRDTEAFF. The CDR3 nucleotides are TGCAGCGTTGGGATGGGAAGGGACACTGAAGCTTTCTTT.

This clonotype was observed at least ten times. The chain couples TRBV28 to TRBJ2-7, with D possibly being TRBD1 (6 bases). From germline, CDR1 is MDHEN and CDR2 SYDVKM. Trimming shortened V by 5 bases and J by 3 bases, and 20 bases separated the two germline ends. This CDR3 spans 16 amino acids. CDR3 loop: CASSTPDKDRDYEQYF. DNA for the CDR3: TGTGCCAGCAGTACCCCGGATAAGGACAGAGACTACGAGCAGTACTTC.

The V gene is TRBV2, the J gene TRBJ2-2; TRBD1 matches at 8 bases. Germline V CDR1 and CDR2: SNHLY, FYNNEI. V dropped 6 bases and J dropped 4; count of bases not matched to a gene: 10. The CDR3 is 16 amino acids. This chain's CDR3 is CASSRDRGGGTGELFF. CDR3 sequence (DNA): TGTGCCAGCAGCCGAGACAGGGGAGGAGGCACCGGGGAGCTGTTTTTT.

In this sample, this clonotype turned up many times. The chain carries TRBV6-1 and TRBJ2-5; D is unresolved. V was clipped by 1 base and J by 3 bases, with 12 bases between them. There are 15 residues in the CDR3. Germline V gene sequence: CDR1 MNHNS, CDR2 SASEGT. The CDR3 reads CASSEDTVREETQYF. The CDR3 DNA follows: TGTGCCAGCAGTGAAGACACGGTCCGCGAAGAGACCCAGTACTTC.

This clonotype was counted ten times or more. The V and J genes are TRBV3-1 and TRBJ1-6, with D possibly being TRBD1 (5 bases). Trimming shortened V by 1 base and J by 10 bases, and 5 bases separated the two germline ends. Germline CDR1 is LGHDT and CDR2 is YNNKEL (reference sequence). CDR3 length: 12 residues. The CDR3 nucleotides are TGTGCCAGCAGCCAAGGGGGCTCACCCCTCCACTTT. Translated, it gives CASSQGGSPLHF.

This clonotype was recorded at least ten times. The J gene is TRBJ2-3, the V gene TRBV7-2; 7 bases align to TRBD2. V was clipped by 5 bases and J by 7 bases; unmatched bases: 9. The CDR3 contains 14 residues. Germline V gene sequence: CDR1 SGHTA, CDR2 FQGNSA. The CDR3 nucleotides read TGTGCCAGCAGCCACGGGACTACACGAAATACGCAGTATTTT. Translating it yields CASSHGTTRNTQYF.

This clonotype was seen more than once but under ten times. The chain employs TRBV7-3 and TRBJ2-2; 8 bases map to TRBD1. CDR1 and CDR2 from the germline V gene are SGHTA and FQGTGA. This CDR3 contains 16 residues. With V trimmed by 5 bases and J by 1 base, 6 bases remained unmatched. The CDR3 here is CASSGQGARNTGELFF. The CDR3 nucleotides are TGTGCCAGCAGCGGGCAGGGGGCTAGGAACACCGGGGAGCTGTTTTTT. Full variable domain (rest looked up from reference TRBV7-3 and TRBJ2-2): GAGVSQTPSNKVTEKGKYVELRCDPISGHTALYWYRQSLGQGPEFLIYFQGTGAADDSGLPNDRFFAVRPEGSVSTLKIQRTERGDSAVYLCASSGQGARNTGELFFGEGSRLTVL.

This clonotype has ten or more counts. The J gene is TRBJ2-5, the V gene TRBV2, with 9 bases identical to TRBD1. Trimming cost V 6 bases and J 5 bases; bases outside gene matches: 4. The CDR3 consists of 13 residues. The germline CDR1 and CDR2 sequences are SNHLY and FYNNEI. The CDR3 here is CASRDRGGETQYF. The CDR3, as DNA: TGTGCCAGCAGGGACAGGGGTGGCGAGACCCAGTACTTC.

This clonotype was detected once. The V gene is TRBV7-9, the J gene TRBJ1-6; D is ambiguous. With 2 bases removed from V and 5 bases from J, the gap between germline ends came to 10 bases. From germline, CDR1 is SEHNR and CDR2 FQNEAQ (reference sequence). The CDR3 length is 15 residues. In DNA, the CDR3 is TGTGCCAGCAGCTTACACGCCGCAGATAATTCACCCCTCCACTTT. It codes for CASSLHAADNSPLHF.

The chain couples TRBV7-6 to TRBJ2-3, with a weak D call TRBD1 (5 bases). This CDR3 comprises 11 residues. V lost 5 bases, J lost 7 bases, and 7 bases lay in between. Per the germline V gene, CDR1 is SGHVS and CDR2 is FNYEAQ. The CDR3 region is CASSRGHTQYF. The CDR3 DNA follows: TGTGCCAGCAGCAGGGGTCATACGCAGTATTTT.